The clone carrying this T cell receptor (beta chain) was counted a few times. A read error may produce the germline difference seen at one junction end. No treatment had been given to any patient before thyroid surgery. This specimen belongs to a study of metastatic and nonmetastatic thyroid tumors. Overall study: Where malignant and benign thyroid patients were concerned, repertoires were compared across blood and tumor or nodule tissue.

Using MiXCR, TCRdb reanalyzed the PCR reads. The sample lists more than 25,000 clones, under 25% occurring once. The TCR comes from a male donor with papillary thyroid cancer or a benign thyroid nodule (not recorded which). Some clones in this sample may be carry-over from other donors' samples. The specimen sequenced was blood.

Written as DNA, the CDR3 is TGTGCCTGTAGTATTGAAGGCGAAGGTGGCTACACCTTC. Its protein product is CACSIEGEGGYTF. V usage is TRBV19 and J usage is TRBJ1-2; no clear D gene. Germline V gene lookup returns CDR1 LNHDA and CDR2 SQIVND (reference sequence). The CDR3 spans 13 residues.